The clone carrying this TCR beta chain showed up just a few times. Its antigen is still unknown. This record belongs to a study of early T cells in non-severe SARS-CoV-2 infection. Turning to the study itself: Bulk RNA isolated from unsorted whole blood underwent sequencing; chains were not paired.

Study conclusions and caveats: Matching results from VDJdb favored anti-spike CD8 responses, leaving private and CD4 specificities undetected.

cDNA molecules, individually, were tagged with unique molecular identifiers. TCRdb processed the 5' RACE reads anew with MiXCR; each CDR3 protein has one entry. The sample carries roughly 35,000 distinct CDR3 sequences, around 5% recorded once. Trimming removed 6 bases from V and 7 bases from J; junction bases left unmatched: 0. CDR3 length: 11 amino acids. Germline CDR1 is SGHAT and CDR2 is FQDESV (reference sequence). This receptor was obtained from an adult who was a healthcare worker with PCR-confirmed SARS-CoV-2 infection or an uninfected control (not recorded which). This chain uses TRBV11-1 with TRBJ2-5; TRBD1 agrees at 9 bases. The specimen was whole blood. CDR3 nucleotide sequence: TGTGCCAGCAGGGACAGGGGGACCCAGTACTTC. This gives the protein CASRDRGTQYF.